Following are 7 T cell receptor beta chains from one sample sequenced in a study of T cells in Graves' hyperthyroidism and ophthalmopathy. RNA transcripts served as the template for amplifying TCR beta CDR3 regions. Carried out on the TCR CDR3, a first-round RT-PCR used the HTBI primer set. MiXCR, applied by TCRdb to the multiplex PCR reads, yields one record per CDR3 protein. Here the sample spans about 330,000 distinct CDR3 sequences, 12% to 15% being singletons. The sample taken for sequencing was blood. Receptors were obtained from a woman in her forties with Graves' ophthalmopathy.

This clonotype came up many times. This chain links TRBV11-3 with TRBJ2-1; the D gene is possibly TRBD1 (6 bases). Germline V gene data show CDR1 as SGHNT and CDR2 as YENEEA. The CDR3 is 15 residues long. V lost 6 bases and J 2 bases, leaving 14 bases between the germline ends. The CDR3 here is CASRRQAAAYNEQFF. The CDR3 region has the DNA TGTGCCAGCAGGAGACAGGCGGCCGCCTACAATGAGCAGTTCTTC.

This clonotype was seen at least ten times. The rearrangement links TRBV7-2 to TRBJ2-1; D remains unclear. The length of the CDR3 is 14 residues. V shed 1 base and J shed 9 bases, with 13 bases lying between them. CDR1 is SGHTA and CDR2 is FQGNSA in the germline V gene. The CDR3 loop is CASSLDPGAIEQFF. CDR3 nucleotides: TGTGCCAGCAGCTTAGACCCAGGAGCGATTGAGCAGTTCTTC.

For this clonotype: This sequence may be a read error, since a much larger clone differs from it by one base. The V gene is TRBV27, the J gene TRBJ2-3; 7 nucleotides match TRBD1. Germline-derived CDR1 and CDR2 are MNHEY and SMNVEV (reference sequence). Unmatched junction bases numbered 4, after V lost 5 bases and J lost 2 bases. The CDR3 covers 14 residues. CDR3 nucleotide sequence: TGTGCCAGCAGTCCGGGACAGTTCACAGATACGCAGTATTTT. Translated: CASSPGQFTDTQYF.

This clonotype was seen repeatedly, ten times or more. The rearrangement links TRBV29-1 to TRBJ2-7; 10 bases align to TRBD1. J was trimmed by 2 bases and V by 4 bases; bases with no gene match: 2. Per germline, CDR1 SQVTM and CDR2 ANQGSEA. The CDR3 length is 13 residues. DNA for the CDR3: TGCAGCGTTGGACAGGGGGCCCCCTACGAGCAGTACTTC. This encodes CSVGQGAPYEQYF.

In its sample, this clonotype was seen many times. The chain combines TRBV7-2 with TRBJ2-1, with 7 bases aligning to TRBD2. The ends lost 4 bases at V and 7 bases at J; junction bases unmatched: 10. The V gene's germline CDR1 is SGHTA and CDR2 FQGNSA. There are 15 residues in the CDR3. CDR3 protein: CASSSTLQGGNEQFF. The CDR3 DNA is TGTGCCAGCAGCTCTACCCTCCAGGGAGGGAATGAGCAGTTCTTC.

J is TRBJ2-2 and V is TRBV13, with D maybe TRBD1 (6 bases). The V and J ends lost 0 bases and 7 bases respectively, with 15 bases between them. Germline loops: CDR1 PRHDT, CDR2 FYEKMQ (reference sequence). This CDR3 comprises 16 residues. The CDR3 reads CASSLGSGPRGGELFF. CDR3 nucleotides: TGTGCCAGCAGCTTAGGGTCCGGACCCAGGGGCGGGGAGCTGTTTTTT.

This clonotype was seen repeatedly, ten times or more. The chain couples TRBV2 to TRBJ1-1; no firm D call. The V end was cut by 8 bases, the J end by 7 bases, with 14 bases between. The CDR3 has 12 residues. Germline CDR1 SNHLY, CDR2 FYNNEI. The CDR3 sequence: CASEGQDFEAFF. CDR3 nucleotides: TGTGCCAGCGAAGGTCAGGATTTTGAAGCTTTCTTT.